These 30 T cell receptor beta chains share one sample of origin, sequenced in a study of spatial heterogeneity in lung cancer. Time point denoted: sample taken at primary tumor resection. TCRdb re-derived calls from the 5' RACE reads in MiXCR, one entry per CDR3 protein. The sample lists under 6,500 distinct CDR3 sequences; 3.5% to 4.5% were seen once. The sample in question was normal lung tissue next to the tumor, obtained at surgery. These receptors all come from a male donor with early-stage non-small cell lung cancer.

This rearrangement joins TRBV27 to TRBJ1-2; perhaps TRBD1 as D (6 bases). V was clipped by 0 bases and J by 4 bases, with 18 bases between them. The germline CDR1 and CDR2 sequences are MNHEY and SMNVEV (reference sequence). CDR3 length: 17 residues. CDR3 DNA: TGTGCCAGCAGTTTATCGATTCCCTCGACAGGAACCTATGGCTACACCTTC. Protein sequence: CASSLSIPSTGTYGYTF.

This clonotype is labeled medium-sized. The rearrangement uses TRBV7-3 and TRBJ1-5; D is ambiguous. The CDR3 contains 13 residues. The V and J ends lost 6 bases and 3 bases respectively, with 9 bases between them. The V gene's germline CDR1 is SGHTA and CDR2 FQGTGA. CDR3: CASSPGANQPQHF. Written as DNA, the CDR3 is TGTGCCAGCAGTCCGGGAGCCAATCAGCCCCAGCATTTT.

The rearrangement joins TRBV2 to TRBJ2-3, with a possible D match to TRBD2 (6 bases). The CDR3 length is 14 residues. CDR1 is SNHLY and CDR2 is FYNNEI in the germline V gene. V was shortened by 6 bases and J by 2 bases, with 12 bases between the two germline ends. CDR3 loop: CASRPGTYTDTQYF. The CDR3 region has the DNA TGTGCCAGCAGGCCGGGGACTTACACAGATACGCAGTATTTT. The whole variable domain, filled in from reference TRBV2 and TRBJ2-3, reads EPEVTQTPSHQVTQMGQEVILRCVPISNHLYFYWYRQILGQKVEFLVSFYNNEISEKSEIFDDQFSVERPDGSNFTLKIRSTKLEDSAMYFCASRPGTYTDTQYFGPGTRLTVL.

The CDR3 DNA follows: TGTGCCAGCAGTTACTACAGATTCAACACTGAAGCTTTCTTT. This sequence encodes CASSYYRFNTEAFF. The gene calls are TRBV6-5 and TRBJ1-1; no clear D gene. Trimming pared 1 base from V and 2 bases from J, leaving 8 bases between. Germline CDR1 reads MNHEY; CDR2 reads SVGAGI. The CDR3 contains 14 residues.

This clonotype was seen many times. The chain links TRBV13 to TRBJ2-7; D gene ambiguous. The germline V gene encodes CDR1 PRHDT and CDR2 FYEKMQ (reference sequence). Trimming stripped 0 bases from V and 5 bases from J, with 5 bases between. CDR3 length: 12 residues. DNA for the CDR3: TGTGCCAGCAGCTTAGGGGCTGACGAGCAGTACTTC. Translating gives CASSLGADEQYF.

In its sample, this clonotype was seen many times. This rearrangement joins TRBV24-1 to TRBJ1-6; D may be TRBD1 (6 bases). The CDR3 extends over 20 amino acids. The V end was cut by 3 bases, the J end by 5 bases, with 25 bases between. Germline CDR1 and CDR2: KGHDR and SFDVKD. For the CDR3, the DNA is TGTGCCACCAGTGATCAACTTATTAATTTCCAGGGGAGTCATAATTCACCCCTCCACTTT. Its protein product is CATSDQLINFQGSHNSPLHF.

This clonotype is deemed medium-sized. The rearrangement uses TRBV5-1 and TRBJ2-6, with 9 nucleotides matching TRBD1. Germline-derived CDR1 and CDR2 are SGHRS and YFSETQ. The CDR3 runs to 17 residues. J was trimmed by 1 base and V by 7 bases; bases with no gene match: 9. Here the CDR3 reads CASVAGTGRSGANVLTF. The CDR3 DNA reads as TGCGCCAGCGTCGCCGGGACAGGGAGGTCTGGGGCCAACGTCCTGACTTTC.

This clonotype appeared many times. V gene TRBV13 combines with J gene TRBJ1-2; D is ambiguous. The length of the CDR3 is 13 residues. CDR1 is PRHDT and CDR2 is FYEKMQ in the germline V gene (reference sequence). Trimming stripped 4 bases from V and 2 bases from J, with 8 bases between. The CDR3 reads CASSSQLNYGYTF. The CDR3 DNA reads TGTGCCAGCAGCTCGCAACTGAACTATGGCTACACCTTC.

This chain links TRBV12-3 or TRBV12-4 with TRBJ2-5; D uncertain. V was clipped by 5 bases and J by 0 bases, with 7 bases between them. The CDR3 has 13 amino acids. This CDR3 reads CASSPQYQETQYF. The CDR3 bases are TGTGCCAGCAGTCCCCAGTACCAAGAGACCCAGTACTTC.

This clonotype was recorded many times. The chain is built from TRBV7-2 and TRBJ2-3; D is possibly TRBD2 (6 bases). The CDR3 length is 13 residues. CDR1 and CDR2 (germline): SGHTA, FQGNSA. V was trimmed by 7 bases and J by 5 bases, leaving 13 bases between them. CDR3 region: CASMETRRDTQYF. As DNA, the CDR3 is TGTGCCAGCATGGAGACTAGGCGAGATACGCAGTATTTT.

This clonotype was recorded at least ten times. The V call is TRBV9, the J call TRBJ2-1; a possible D gene is TRBD1 (5 bases). V lost 3 bases to trimming and J lost 0 bases, with 7 bases between them. The CDR3 spans 14 residues. Germline V gene sequence: CDR1 SGDLS, CDR2 YYNGEE. The CDR3 reads CASSETDSYNEQFF. CDR3 DNA: TGTGCCAGCAGCGAGACAGACTCCTACAATGAGCAGTTCTTC.

This clonotype has ten or more counts. The V gene is TRBV19, the J gene TRBJ2-1; 9 bases align to TRBD1. The CDR3 length is 17 residues. The trim removed 6 bases at V and 8 bases at J, leaving 17 bases unmatched. Germline-derived CDR1 and CDR2 are LNHDA and SQIVND (reference sequence). As DNA, the CDR3 is TGTGCCAGTAGCCCATTGATCGCCGGGACAGGGAGGGATGAGCAGTTCTTC. Protein product: CASSPLIAGTGRDEQFF.

This clonotype appeared many times. The chain has TRBV11-2 and TRBJ1-3; D uncertain. The V end was cut by 2 bases, the J end by 3 bases, with 2 bases between. From germline, CDR1 is SGHAT and CDR2 FQNNGV. This CDR3 comprises 12 residues. The DNA for the CDR3 is TGTGCCAGCAGCTTAAGTGGAAACACCATATATTTT. It is translated as CASSLSGNTIYF.

This clonotype was seen many times. The V and J genes are TRBV20-1 and TRBJ1-1; TRBD1 aligns across 8 bases. This CDR3 has 14 amino acids. The V and J ends lost 5 bases and 1 base, in that order; junction bases with no gene match: 6. CDR1 DFQATT and CDR2 SNEGSKA come from the germline V gene (reference sequence). The CDR3 sequence: CSAPRDRQNTEAFF. The DNA for the CDR3 is TGCAGTGCTCCAAGGGACAGGCAGAACACTGAAGCTTTCTTT.

This clonotype occurred many times. The chain uses TRBV4-2 and TRBJ2-7; 8 bases agree with TRBD2. The trim removed 4 bases at V and 3 bases at J, leaving 8 bases unmatched. The length of the CDR3 is 15 residues. CDR1 is LGHNA and CDR2 is YNFKEQ in the germline V gene. Here the CDR3 DNA reads TGTGCCAGCAGCCCGGGGGGGGCAGGCCACTACGAGCAGTACTTC. Translating gives CASSPGGAGHYEQYF.

By its share, this clonotype is medium-sized. The chain couples TRBV9 to TRBJ1-4, with D maybe TRBD1 (5 bases). The germline V and J ends were trimmed by 4 bases and 7 bases, with 17 bases remaining between them. Per the germline V gene, CDR1 is SGDLS and CDR2 is YYNGEE. This CDR3 region has 15 residues. The CDR3 DNA reads TGTGCCAGCAGCAAAGCGCCGGGGCGGGGTGAAAAACTGTTTTTT. Its translation is CASSKAPGRGEKLFF.

This clonotype was seen many times. The V and J genes are TRBV28 and TRBJ2-1; 9 nucleotides align to TRBD2. The J segment lost 14 bases and the V segment lost 5 bases, leaving 4 bases of the junction unmatched. The germline CDR1 and CDR2 sequences are MDHEN and SYDVKM. The CDR3 is 11 amino acids. CDR3 sequence (DNA): TGTGCCAGCAGTCCCGGGACTAGCAAGTTCTTC. Translated: CASSPGTSKFF.

This clonotype is categorized as medium-sized (0.01 to 0.1%). This chain uses TRBV5-6 with TRBJ1-2, with D perhaps matching TRBD1 (6 bases). V lost 1 base and J 3 bases, leaving 16 bases between the germline ends. The germline CDR1 and CDR2 sequences are SGHDT and YYEEEE. The CDR3 runs to 16 residues. Here the CDR3 reads CASSLWGAQVYYGYTF. As DNA, the CDR3 is TGTGCCAGCAGCTTGTGGGGGGCCCAAGTCTACTATGGCTACACCTTC. The whole variable domain, filled in from reference TRBV5-6 and TRBJ1-2, reads DAGVTQSPTHLIKTRGQQVTLRCSPKSGHDTVSWYQQALGQGPQFIFQYYEEEERQRGNFPDRFSGHQFPNYSSELNVNALLLGDSALYLCASSLWGAQVYYGYTFGSGTRLTVV.

V and J are TRBV15 and TRBJ1-1; no clear D gene. The CDR3 spans 13 residues. Germline V CDR1 and CDR2: LNHNV, YYDKDF (reference sequence). Trimming left V 3 bases short and J 1 base short, with 6 bases between. For the CDR3, the DNA is TGTGCCACCAGCAGCCATCGGAACACTGAAGCTTTCTTT. Protein product: CATSSHRNTEAFF.

This clonotype was counted ten times or more. The V and J genes are TRBV5-8 and TRBJ1-5; no definite D call. Germline V CDR1 and CDR2: SGHTS, YDEGEE. The CDR3 has 16 amino acids. The V end lost 0 bases, the J end lost 0 bases, and 10 bases lay between the germline ends. CDR3 sequence: CASSLAGANSNQPQHF. The CDR3 DNA reads TGTGCCAGCAGCTTGGCCGGTGCCAATAGCAATCAGCCCCAGCATTTT.

This clonotype showed up many times. This chain links TRBV18 with TRBJ2-3; TRBD1 agrees at 9 bases. The length of the CDR3 is 16 residues. Per the germline V gene, CDR1 is KGHSH and CDR2 is LQKENI. V lost 6 bases and J lost 1; bases outside the gene matches: 8. CDR3 sequence (DNA): TGTGCCAGCTCGGACCTGGACAGGGGCGGCACAGATACGCAGTATTTT. This sequence encodes CASSDLDRGGTDTQYF.

This clonotype is categorized as medium-sized. This rearrangement joins TRBV10-3 to TRBJ1-2; D perhaps matches TRBD1 (5 bases). The CDR3 extends over 15 amino acids. CDR1 ENHRY and CDR2 SYGVKD come from the germline V gene. Trimming shortened V by 7 bases and J by 10 bases, and 25 bases separated the two germline ends. This CDR3 is CAINKSPGTNVDYTF. CDR3 bases: TGTGCCATCAATAAAAGCCCAGGGACCAACGTTGACTACACCTTC.

This clonotype was seen ten or more times. This chain connects TRBV2 to TRBJ2-3; 10 bases align to TRBD2. Germline CDR1 is SNHLY and CDR2 is FYNNEI. The V gene end was trimmed by 2 bases and the J gene end by 8 bases; junction bases not matched to a gene: 7. The CDR3 totals 15 residues. The CDR3 DNA reads TGTGCCAGCAGTGAACGAATAGCGGGGGGCCCTACGCAGTATTTT. It codes for CASSERIAGGPTQYF.

By share of the sample, this clonotype is medium-sized. The chain has TRBV11-2 and TRBJ1-1, with TRBD1 identical over 8 bases. V shed 4 bases, J shed 5 bases, and the junction held 9 bases outside the gene matches. Germline CDR1 is SGHAT and CDR2 is FQNNGV. The CDR3 has 15 residues. In DNA form, the CDR3 reads TGTGCCAGCAGCTCTTTATATTACAGGGGGACTGAAGCTTTCTTT. It yields the protein CASSSLYYRGTEAFF.

This clonotype was detected many times. The chain recombines TRBV29-1 with TRBJ2-7; 8 nucleotides match TRBD1. The CDR3 runs to 14 residues. With V trimmed by 0 bases and J by 4 bases, 5 bases remained unmatched. The germline V gene has CDR1 SQVTM and CDR2 ANQGSEA. The CDR3 loop reads CSVEDRDRPYEQYF. The DNA of the CDR3 is TGCAGCGTTGAAGATCGGGACAGGCCTTACGAGCAGTACTTC.

This clonotype was picked up many times. V is TRBV18 and J is TRBJ1-2; 7 bases fit TRBD1. The CDR3 consists of 15 residues. Germline CDR1 is KGHSH and CDR2 is LQKENI. V dropped 0 bases and J dropped 2; count of bases not matched to a gene: 3. CDR3 sequence: CASSPPTGENYGYTF. The CDR3 nucleotides read TGTGCCAGCTCACCACCCACAGGGGAGAACTATGGCTACACCTTC.

Ten or more counts support this clonotype. The rearrangement uses TRBV25-1 and TRBJ1-6, with 8 positions matching TRBD1. The germline V gene has CDR1 MGHDK and CDR2 SYGVNS. The CDR3 sequence is 17 residues long. V lost 0 bases, J lost 5 bases, and 6 bases stayed unmatched. As DNA, the CDR3 is TGTGCCAGCAGTGAATATGGGACGACAGGGGATAATTCACCCCTCCACTTT. This sequence encodes CASSEYGTTGDNSPLHF.

The sample holds many counts of this clonotype. The chain joins TRBV7-7 to TRBJ2-6, with D possibly TRBD1 on 6 matching bases. The V end was cut by 2 bases, the J end by 2 bases, with 13 bases between. The CDR3 contains 17 residues. Germline CDR1 and CDR2: SSHAT and FNYEAQ (reference sequence). The CDR3 is CASSLRTVSAGANVLTF. CDR3 nucleotides: TGTGCCAGCAGCTTAAGGACAGTGTCCGCTGGGGCCAACGTCCTGACTTTC.

This clonotype was detected many times. This chain joins TRBV7-8 and TRBJ2-7, with 8 nucleotides matching TRBD1. V lost 4 bases, J lost 2 bases, and 7 bases stayed unmatched. CDR1 is SGHVS, CDR2 FQNEAQ, per germline. This CDR3 has 15 residues. CDR3 residues: CASSSVSTGAYEQYF. The DNA of the CDR3 is TGTGCCAGCAGCTCAGTATCGACAGGGGCCTACGAGCAGTACTTC. The complete variable domain, with remaining parts taken from reference TRBV7-8 and TRBJ2-7, reads GAGVSQSPRYKVAKRGQDVALRCDPISGHVSLFWYQQALGQGPEFLTYFQNEAQLDKSGLPSDRFFAERPEGSVSTLKIQRTQQEDSAVYLCASSSVSTGAYEQYFGPGTRLTVT.

The sample holds many counts of this clonotype. The chain couples TRBV20-1 to TRBJ2-4, with 7 bases fitting TRBD1. The CDR3 is 15 residues long. V dropped 3 bases and J dropped 4; count of bases not matched to a gene: 9. CDR1 is DFQATT and CDR2 is SNEGSKA in the germline V gene (reference sequence). In DNA form, the CDR3 reads TGCAGTGCTAGCGCGGTAGGGGGCTATAAAAACATTCAGTACTTC. It yields the protein CSASAVGGYKNIQYF.